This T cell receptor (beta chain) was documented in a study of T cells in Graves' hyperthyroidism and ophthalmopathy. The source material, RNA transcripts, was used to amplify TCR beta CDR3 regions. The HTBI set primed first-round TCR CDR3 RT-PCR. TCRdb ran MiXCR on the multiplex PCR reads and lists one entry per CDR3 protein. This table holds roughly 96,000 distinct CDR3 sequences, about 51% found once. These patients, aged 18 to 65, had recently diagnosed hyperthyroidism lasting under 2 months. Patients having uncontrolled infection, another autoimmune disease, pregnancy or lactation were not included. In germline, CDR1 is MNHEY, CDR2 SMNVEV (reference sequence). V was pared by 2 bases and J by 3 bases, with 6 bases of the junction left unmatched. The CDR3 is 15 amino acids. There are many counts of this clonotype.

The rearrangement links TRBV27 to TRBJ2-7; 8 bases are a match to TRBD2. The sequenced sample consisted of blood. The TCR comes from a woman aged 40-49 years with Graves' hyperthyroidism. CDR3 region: CASSLASGRIYEQYF. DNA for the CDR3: TGTGCCAGCAGTTTAGCCAGCGGGAGAATCTACGAGCAGTACTTC.